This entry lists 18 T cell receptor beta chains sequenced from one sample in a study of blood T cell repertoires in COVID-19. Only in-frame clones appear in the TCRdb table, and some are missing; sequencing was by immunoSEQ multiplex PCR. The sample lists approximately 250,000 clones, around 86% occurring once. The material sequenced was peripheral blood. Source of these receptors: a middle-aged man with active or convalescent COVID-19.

The CDR3 sequence is CASSFDRRDTQYF. CDR3 coding DNA: TGTGCCAGCAGCTTCGACAGGAGGGATACGCAGTATTTT. The rearrangement joins TRBV7-7 to TRBJ2-3, with D possibly being TRBD1 (6 bases). The CDR3 extends over 13 amino acids. Looked up from germline, CDR1 is SSHAT and CDR2 is FNYEAQ (reference sequence). Trimming removed 3 bases at V and 6 bases at J, with 10 bases between.

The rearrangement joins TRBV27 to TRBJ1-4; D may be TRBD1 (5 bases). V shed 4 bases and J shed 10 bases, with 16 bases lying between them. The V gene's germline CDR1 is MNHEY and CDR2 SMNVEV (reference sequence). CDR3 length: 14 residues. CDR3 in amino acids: CASSWGEWDRKLFF. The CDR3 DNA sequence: TGTGCCAGCAGTTGGGGGGAATGGGACCGAAAACTGTTTTTT.

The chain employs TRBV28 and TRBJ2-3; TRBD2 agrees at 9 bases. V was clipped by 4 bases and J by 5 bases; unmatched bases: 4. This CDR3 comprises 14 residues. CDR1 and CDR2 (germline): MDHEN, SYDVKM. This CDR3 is CASSSAGGVDTQYF. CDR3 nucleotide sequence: TGTGCCAGCAGTTCGGCGGGGGGGGTAGATACGCAGTATTTT.

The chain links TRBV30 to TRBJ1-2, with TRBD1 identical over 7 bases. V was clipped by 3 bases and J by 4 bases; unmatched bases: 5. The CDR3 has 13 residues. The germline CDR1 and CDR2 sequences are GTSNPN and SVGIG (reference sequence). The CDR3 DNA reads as TGTGCCTGGAGGAACCAGGGGGTCTATGGCTACACCTTC. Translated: CAWRNQGVYGYTF.

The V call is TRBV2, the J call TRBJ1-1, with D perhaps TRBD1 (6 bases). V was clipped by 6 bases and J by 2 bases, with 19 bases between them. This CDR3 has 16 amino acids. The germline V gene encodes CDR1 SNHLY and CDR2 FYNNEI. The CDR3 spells CASRRGGAALNTEAFF. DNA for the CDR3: TGTGCCAGCAGGAGGGGGGGTGCGGCCCTAAACACTGAAGCTTTCTTT.

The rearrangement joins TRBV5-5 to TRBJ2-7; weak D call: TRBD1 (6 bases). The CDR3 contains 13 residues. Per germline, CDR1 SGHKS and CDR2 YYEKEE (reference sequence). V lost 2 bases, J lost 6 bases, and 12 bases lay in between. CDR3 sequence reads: CASSLGSRGEQYF. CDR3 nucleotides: TGTGCCAGCAGCTTAGGGTCCAGGGGCGAGCAGTACTTC.

In DNA form, the CDR3 reads TGTGCCAGCAGCGACGAGTGGGCAGCTGAAGCTTTCTTT. Translating gives CASSDEWAAEAFF. The chain links TRBV6-2 or TRBV6-3 to TRBJ1-1, with D unresolved. Trimming pared 6 bases from V and 6 bases from J, leaving 14 bases between. CDR3 size: 13 residues. CDR1 is MNHEY and CDR2 is SVGEGT in the germline V gene.

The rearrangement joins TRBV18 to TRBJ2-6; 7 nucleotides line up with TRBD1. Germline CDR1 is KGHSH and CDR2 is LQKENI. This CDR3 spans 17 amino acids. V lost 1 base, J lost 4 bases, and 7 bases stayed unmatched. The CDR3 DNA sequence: TGTGCCAGCTCACCACAAGAAGACAGGGCGGGGGCCAACGTCCTGACTTTC. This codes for CASSPQEDRAGANVLTF. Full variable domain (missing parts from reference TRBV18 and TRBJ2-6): NAGVMQNPRHLVRRRGQEARLRCSPMKGHSHVYWYRQLPEEGLKFMVYLQKENIIDESGMPKERFSAEFPKEGPSILRIQQVVRGDSAAYFCASSPQEDRAGANVLTFGAGSRLTVL.

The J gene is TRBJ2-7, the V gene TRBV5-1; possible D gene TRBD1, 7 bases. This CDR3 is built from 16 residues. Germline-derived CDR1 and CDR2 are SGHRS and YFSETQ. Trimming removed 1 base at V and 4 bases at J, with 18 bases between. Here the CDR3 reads CASSLQGGWTDYEQYF. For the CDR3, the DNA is TGCGCCAGCAGCTTGCAGGGGGGATGGACGGATTACGAGCAGTACTTC.

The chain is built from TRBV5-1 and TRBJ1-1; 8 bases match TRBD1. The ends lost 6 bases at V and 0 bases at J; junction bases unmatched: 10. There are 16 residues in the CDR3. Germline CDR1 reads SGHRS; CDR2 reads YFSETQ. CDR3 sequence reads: CASNPGQVIMNTEAFF. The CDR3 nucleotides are TGCGCCAGCAACCCGGGACAGGTTATCATGAACACTGAAGCTTTCTTT.

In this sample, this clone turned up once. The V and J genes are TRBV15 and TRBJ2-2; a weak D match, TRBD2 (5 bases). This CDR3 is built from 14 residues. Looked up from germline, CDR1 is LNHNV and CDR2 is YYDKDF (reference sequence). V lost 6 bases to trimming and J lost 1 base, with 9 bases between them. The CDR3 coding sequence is TGTGCCACCAGACCCGGGGAGAACACCGGGGAGCTGTTTTTT. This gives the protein CATRPGENTGELFF.

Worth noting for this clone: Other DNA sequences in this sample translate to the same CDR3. The CDR3 spells CASSYSPVNTEAFF. The CDR3 DNA is TGTGCCAGCAGTTACAGTCCAGTAAACACTGAAGCTTTCTTT. This chain uses TRBV6-5 with TRBJ1-1; D gene ambiguous. The germline CDR1 and CDR2 sequences are MNHEY and SVGAGI. V lost 2 bases to trimming and J lost 2 bases, with 9 bases between them. The CDR3 is made up of 14 amino acids.

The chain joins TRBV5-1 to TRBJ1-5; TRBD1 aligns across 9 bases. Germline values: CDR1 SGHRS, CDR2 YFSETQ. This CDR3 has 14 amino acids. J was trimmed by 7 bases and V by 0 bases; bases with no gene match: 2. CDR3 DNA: TGCGCCAGCAGCTTGGGGGACAGGGACCAGCCCCAGCATTTT. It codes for CASSLGDRDQPQHF.

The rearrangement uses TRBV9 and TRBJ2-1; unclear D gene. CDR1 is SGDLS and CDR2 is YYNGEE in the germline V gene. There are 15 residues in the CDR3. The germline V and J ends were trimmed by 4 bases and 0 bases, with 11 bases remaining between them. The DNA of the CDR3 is TGTGCCAGCAGCCCCATCAGTAACTCCTACAATGAGCAGTTCTTC. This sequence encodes CASSPISNSYNEQFF.

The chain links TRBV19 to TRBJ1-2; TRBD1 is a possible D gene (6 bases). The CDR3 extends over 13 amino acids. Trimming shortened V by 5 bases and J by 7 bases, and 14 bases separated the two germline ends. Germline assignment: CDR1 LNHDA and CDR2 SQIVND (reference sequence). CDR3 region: CASSDTGLGGYTF. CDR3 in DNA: TGTGCCAGTAGTGACACAGGGCTCGGTGGCTACACCTTC.

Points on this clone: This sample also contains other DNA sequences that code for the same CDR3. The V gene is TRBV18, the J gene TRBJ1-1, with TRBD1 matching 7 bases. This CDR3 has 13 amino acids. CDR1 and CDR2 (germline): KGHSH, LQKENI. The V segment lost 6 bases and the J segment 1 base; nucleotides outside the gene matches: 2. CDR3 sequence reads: CASSQGENTEAFF. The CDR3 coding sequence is TGTGCCAGCTCCCAGGGGGAGAACACTGAAGCTTTCTTT.

The CDR3 reads CASSYRGFDQPQHF. CDR3 coding DNA: TGTGCCAGCAGTTACAGAGGATTCGATCAGCCCCAGCATTTT. The rearrangement joins TRBV6-5 to TRBJ1-5, with D unclear. CDR3 size: 14 residues. The V and J ends lost 2 bases and 5 bases respectively, with 10 bases between them. The V gene's germline CDR1 is MNHEY and CDR2 SVGAGI.

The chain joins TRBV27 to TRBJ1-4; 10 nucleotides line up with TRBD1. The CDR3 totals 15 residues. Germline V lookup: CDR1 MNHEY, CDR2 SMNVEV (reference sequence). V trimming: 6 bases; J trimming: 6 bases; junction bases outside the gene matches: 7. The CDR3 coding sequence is TGTGCCAGCAGCCCTCTGGGGACAGGGGATGAAAAACTGTTTTTT. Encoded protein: CASSPLGTGDEKLFF.